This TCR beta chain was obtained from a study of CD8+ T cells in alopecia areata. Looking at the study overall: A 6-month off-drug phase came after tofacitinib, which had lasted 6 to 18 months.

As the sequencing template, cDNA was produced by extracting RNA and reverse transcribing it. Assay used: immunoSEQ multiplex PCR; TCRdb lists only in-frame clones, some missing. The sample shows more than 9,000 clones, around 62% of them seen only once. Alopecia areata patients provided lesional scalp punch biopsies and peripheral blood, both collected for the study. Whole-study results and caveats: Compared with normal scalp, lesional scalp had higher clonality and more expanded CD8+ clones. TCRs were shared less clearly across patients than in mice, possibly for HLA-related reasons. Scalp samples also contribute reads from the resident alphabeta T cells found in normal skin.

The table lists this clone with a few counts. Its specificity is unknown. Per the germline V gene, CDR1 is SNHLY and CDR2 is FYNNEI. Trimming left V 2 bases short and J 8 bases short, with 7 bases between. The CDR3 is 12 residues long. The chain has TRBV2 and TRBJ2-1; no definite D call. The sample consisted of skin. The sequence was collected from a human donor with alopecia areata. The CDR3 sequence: CASSELGYEQFF. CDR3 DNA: TGTGCCAGCAGTGAATTAGGGTATGAGCAGTTCTTC.